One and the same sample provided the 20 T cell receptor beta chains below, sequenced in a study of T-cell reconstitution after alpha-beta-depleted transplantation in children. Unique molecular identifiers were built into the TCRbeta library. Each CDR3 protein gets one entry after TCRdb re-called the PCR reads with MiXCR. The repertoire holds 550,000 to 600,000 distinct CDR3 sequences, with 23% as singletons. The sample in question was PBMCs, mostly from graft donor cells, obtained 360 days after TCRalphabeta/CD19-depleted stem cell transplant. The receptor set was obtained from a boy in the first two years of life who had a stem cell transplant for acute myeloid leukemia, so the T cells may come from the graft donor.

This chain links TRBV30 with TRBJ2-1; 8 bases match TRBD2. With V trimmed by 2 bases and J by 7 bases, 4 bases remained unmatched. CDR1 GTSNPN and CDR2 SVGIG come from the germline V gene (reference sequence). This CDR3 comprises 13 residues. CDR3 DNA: TGTGCCTGGAGTCGGGGGGGCCGGAATGAGCAGTTCTTC. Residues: CAWSRGGRNEQFF.

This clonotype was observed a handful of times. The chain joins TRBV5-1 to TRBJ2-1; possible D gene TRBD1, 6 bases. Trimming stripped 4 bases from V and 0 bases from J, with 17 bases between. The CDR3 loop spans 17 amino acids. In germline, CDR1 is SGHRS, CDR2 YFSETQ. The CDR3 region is CASSRIWDTRSYNEQFF. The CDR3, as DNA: TGCGCCAGCAGCAGAATATGGGACACTCGCTCCTACAATGAGCAGTTCTTC.

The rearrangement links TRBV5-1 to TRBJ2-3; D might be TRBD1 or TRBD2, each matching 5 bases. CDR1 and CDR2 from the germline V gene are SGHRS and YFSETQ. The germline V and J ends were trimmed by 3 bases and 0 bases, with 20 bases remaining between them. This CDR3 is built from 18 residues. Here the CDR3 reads CASSSRVGGFGSTDTQYF. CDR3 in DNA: TGCGCCAGCAGCTCCCGCGTTGGGGGATTCGGGAGCACAGATACGCAGTATTTT.

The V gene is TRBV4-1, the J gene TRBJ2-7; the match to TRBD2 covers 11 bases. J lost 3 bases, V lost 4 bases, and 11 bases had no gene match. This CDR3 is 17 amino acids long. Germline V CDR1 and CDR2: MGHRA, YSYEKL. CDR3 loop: CASSPQLTSGVLYEQYV. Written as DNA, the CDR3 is TGCGCCAGCAGCCCACAATTGACTAGCGGGGTCCTCTACGAGCAGTACGTC.

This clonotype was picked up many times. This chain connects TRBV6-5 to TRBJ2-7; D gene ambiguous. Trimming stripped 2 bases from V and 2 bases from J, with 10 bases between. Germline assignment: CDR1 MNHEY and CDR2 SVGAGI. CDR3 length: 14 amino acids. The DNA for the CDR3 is TGTGCCAGCAGTTACGAGGCAGGAGCCTACGAGCAGTACTTC. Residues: CASSYEAGAYEQYF.

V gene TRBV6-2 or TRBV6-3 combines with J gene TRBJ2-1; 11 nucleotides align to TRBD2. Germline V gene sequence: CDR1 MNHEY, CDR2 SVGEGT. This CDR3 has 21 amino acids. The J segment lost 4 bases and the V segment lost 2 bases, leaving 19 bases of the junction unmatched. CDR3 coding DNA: TGTGCCAGCAGTTACCTCATAGCGGGGGGGCGGGGGAAAGTCAGATACAATGAGCAGTTCTTC. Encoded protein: CASSYLIAGGRGKVRYNEQFF.

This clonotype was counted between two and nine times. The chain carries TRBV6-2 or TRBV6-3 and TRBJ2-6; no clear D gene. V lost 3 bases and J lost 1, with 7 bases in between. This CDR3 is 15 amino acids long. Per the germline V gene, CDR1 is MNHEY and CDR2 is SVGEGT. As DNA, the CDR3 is TGTGCCAGCAGTTATACCGGGTCTGGGGCCAACGTCCTGACTTTC. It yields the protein CASSYTGSGANVLTF.

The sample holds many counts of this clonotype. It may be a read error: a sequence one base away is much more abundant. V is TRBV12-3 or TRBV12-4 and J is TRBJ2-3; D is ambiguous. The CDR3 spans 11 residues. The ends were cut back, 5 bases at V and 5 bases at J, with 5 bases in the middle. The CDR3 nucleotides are TGTGCCAGCAGTGTAAGAGATACGCAGTATTTT. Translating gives CASSVRDTQYF.

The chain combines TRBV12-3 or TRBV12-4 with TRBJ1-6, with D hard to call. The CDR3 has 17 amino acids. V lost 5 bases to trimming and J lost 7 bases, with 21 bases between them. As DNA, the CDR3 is TGTGCCAGCAGTCCCCGCCCCCTTACAGAGGACAATTCACCCCTCCACTTT. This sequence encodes CASSPRPLTEDNSPLHF.

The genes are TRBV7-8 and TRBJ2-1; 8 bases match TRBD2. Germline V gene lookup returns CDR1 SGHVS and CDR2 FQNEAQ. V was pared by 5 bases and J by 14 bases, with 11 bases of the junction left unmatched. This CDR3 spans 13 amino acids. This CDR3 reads CASSPNLGGAEFF. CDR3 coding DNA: TGTGCCAGCAGCCCCAACCTCGGGGGGGCGGAGTTCTTC.

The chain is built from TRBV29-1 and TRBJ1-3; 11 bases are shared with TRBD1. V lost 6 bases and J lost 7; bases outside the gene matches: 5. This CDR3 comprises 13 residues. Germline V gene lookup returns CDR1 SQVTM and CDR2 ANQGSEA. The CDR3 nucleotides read TGCAGCGTAGGGACAGGGGGAAGGAACACCATATATTTT. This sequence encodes CSVGTGGRNTIYF.

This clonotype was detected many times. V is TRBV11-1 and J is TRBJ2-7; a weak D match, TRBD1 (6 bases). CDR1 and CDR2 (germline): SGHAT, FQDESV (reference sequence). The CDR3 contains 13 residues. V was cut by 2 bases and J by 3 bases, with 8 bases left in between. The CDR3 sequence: CASSLRDNYEQYF. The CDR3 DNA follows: TGTGCCAGCAGCTTACGGGACAACTACGAGCAGTACTTC.

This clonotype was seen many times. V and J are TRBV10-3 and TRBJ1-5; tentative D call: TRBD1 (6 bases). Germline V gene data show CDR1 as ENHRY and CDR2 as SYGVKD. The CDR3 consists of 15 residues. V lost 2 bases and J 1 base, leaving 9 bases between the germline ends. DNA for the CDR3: TGTGCCATCAGTGAGAGTCAGGGGAGCAATCAGCCCCAGCATTTT. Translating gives CAISESQGSNQPQHF.

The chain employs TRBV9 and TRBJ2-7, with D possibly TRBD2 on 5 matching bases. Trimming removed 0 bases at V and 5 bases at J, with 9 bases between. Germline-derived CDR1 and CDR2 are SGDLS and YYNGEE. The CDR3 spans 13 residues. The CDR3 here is CASSVVFGDEQYF. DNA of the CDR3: TGTGCCAGCAGCGTAGTGTTCGGGGACGAGCAGTACTTC. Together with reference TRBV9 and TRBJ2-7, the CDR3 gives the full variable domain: DSGVTQTPKHLITATGQRVTLRCSPRSGDLSVYWYQQSLDQGLQFLIQYYNGEERAKGNILERFSAQQFPDLHSELNLSSLELGDSALYFCASSVVFGDEQYFGPGTRLTVT.

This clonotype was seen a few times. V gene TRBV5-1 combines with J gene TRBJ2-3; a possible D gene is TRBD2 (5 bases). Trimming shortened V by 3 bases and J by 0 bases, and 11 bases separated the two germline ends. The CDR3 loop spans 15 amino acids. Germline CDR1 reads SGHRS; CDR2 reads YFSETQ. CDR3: CASSSPRTSTDTQYF. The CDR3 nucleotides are TGCGCCAGCAGCTCCCCTAGGACTAGCACAGATACGCAGTATTTT.

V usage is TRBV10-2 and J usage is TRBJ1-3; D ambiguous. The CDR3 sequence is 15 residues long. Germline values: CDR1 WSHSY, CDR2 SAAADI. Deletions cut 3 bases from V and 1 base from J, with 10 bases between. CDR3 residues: CASSDGSGSGNTIYF. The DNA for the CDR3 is TGCGCCAGCAGTGACGGATCTGGATCTGGAAACACCATATATTTT.

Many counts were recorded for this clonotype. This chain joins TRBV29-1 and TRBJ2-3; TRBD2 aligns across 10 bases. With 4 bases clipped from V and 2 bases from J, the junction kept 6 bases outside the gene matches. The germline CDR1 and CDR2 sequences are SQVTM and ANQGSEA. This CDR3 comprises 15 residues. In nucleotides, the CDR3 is TGCAGCGTTGTATCCAGCGGGGGGGCCACAGATACGCAGTATTTT. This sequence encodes CSVVSSGGATDTQYF.

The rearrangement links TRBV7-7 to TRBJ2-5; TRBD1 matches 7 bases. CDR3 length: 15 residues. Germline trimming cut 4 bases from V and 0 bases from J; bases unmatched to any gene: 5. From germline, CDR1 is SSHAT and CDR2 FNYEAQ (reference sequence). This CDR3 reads CASSSMTGYQETQYF. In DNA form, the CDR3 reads TGTGCCAGCAGCTCCATGACAGGGTACCAAGAGACCCAGTACTTC. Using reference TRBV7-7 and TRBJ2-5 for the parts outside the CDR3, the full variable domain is GAGVSQSPRYKVTKRGQDVTLRCDPISSHATLYWYQQALGQGPEFLTYFNYEAQPDKSGLPSDRFSAERPEGSISTLTIQRTEQRDSAMYRCASSSMTGYQETQYFGPGTRLLVL.

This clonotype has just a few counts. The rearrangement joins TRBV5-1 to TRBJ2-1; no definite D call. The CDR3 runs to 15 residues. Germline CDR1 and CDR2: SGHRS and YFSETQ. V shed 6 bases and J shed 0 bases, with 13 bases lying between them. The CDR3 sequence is CASTTTGSSYNEQFF. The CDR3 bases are TGCGCCAGCACGACCACTGGAAGCTCCTACAATGAGCAGTTCTTC.

CDR3 nucleotides: TGCAGCGTGACAGTACCCAACACTGAAGCTTTCTTT. Translation gives CSVTVPNTEAFF. The chain employs TRBV20-1 and TRBJ1-1; a weak D match, TRBD1 (5 bases). Per the germline V gene, CDR1 is DFQATT and CDR2 is SNEGSKA (reference sequence). The CDR3 runs to 12 residues.